The entry below describes one TCR beta chain. What it binds is unknown. Germline-derived CDR1 and CDR2 are SGHNT and YYREEE (reference sequence). The CDR3 contains 15 residues. The V segment lost 2 bases and the J segment 4 bases; nucleotides outside the gene matches: 2. This record comes from a study of type 1 regulatory T cells. Study summary: T-allo10 is an in vitro-generated, Tr1-enriched CD4 T cell product specific for alloantigen.

Graft donor-derived T-allo10 cells were described as host-alloantigen-specific, anergic, and alloantigen-specifically suppressive. TCRdb independently ran MiXCR on the reads; one entry per CDR3 protein. The sample shows tens of thousands of distinct CDR3 sequences, just under 75% of them seen only once. The V gene is TRBV5-4, the J gene TRBJ2-3, with 12 nucleotides matching TRBD2. The receptor was derived from a human donor in good health. Sequencing was performed on cultured T cells, either the whole culture or a sorted T cell fraction (not recorded which). Subset noted: Tr1-enriched cell product generated in vitro against host alloantigens. The CDR3 DNA sequence: TGTGCCAGCAGCTTATCTAGCGGGGGGGCAGATACGCAGTATTTT. This translates into CASSLSSGGADTQYF.